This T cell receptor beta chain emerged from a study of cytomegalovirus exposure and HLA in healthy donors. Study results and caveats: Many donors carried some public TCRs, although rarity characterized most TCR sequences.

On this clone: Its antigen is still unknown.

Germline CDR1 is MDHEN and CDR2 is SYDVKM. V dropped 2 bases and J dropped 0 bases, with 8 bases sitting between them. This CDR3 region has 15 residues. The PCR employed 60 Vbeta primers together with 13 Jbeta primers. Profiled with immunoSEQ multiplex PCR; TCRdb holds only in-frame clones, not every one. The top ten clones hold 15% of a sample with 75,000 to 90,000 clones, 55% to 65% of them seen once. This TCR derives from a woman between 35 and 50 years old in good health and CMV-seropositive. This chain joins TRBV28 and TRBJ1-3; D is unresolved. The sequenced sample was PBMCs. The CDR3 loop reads CASSLLENSGNTIYF. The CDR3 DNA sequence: TGTGCCAGCAGTTTACTAGAGAACTCTGGAAACACCATATATTTT. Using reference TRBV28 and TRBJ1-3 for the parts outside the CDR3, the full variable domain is DVKVTQSSRYLVKRTGEKVFLECVQDMDHENMFWYRQDPGLGLRLIYFSYDVKMKEKGDIPEGYSVSREKKERFSLILESASTNQTSMYLCASSLLENSGNTIYFGEGSWLTVV.